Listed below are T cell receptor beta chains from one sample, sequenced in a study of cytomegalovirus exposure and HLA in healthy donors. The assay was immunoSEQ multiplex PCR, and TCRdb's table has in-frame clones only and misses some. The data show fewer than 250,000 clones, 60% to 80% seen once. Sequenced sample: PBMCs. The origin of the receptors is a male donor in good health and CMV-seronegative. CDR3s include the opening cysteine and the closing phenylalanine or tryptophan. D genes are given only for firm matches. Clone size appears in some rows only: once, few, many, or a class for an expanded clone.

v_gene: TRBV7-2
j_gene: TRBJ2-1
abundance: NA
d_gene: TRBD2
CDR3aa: CASSPIGLAGTPEQFF
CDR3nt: TGTGCCAGCAGCCCAATAGGACTAGCGGGAACGCCTGAGCAGTTCTTC

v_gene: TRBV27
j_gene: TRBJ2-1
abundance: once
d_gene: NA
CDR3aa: CASSSGALSYNEQFF
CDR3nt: TGTGCCAGCAGTTCAGGGGCCCTATCCTACAATGAGCAGTTCTTC

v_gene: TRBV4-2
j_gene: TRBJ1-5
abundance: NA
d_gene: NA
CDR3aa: CASSQENQPQHF
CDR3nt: TGTGCCAGCAGCCAGGAGAATCAGCCCCAGCATTTT

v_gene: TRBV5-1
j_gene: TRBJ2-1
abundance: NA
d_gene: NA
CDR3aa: CASSLAVGVGYNEQFF
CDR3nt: TGCGCCAGCAGCTTGGCCGTGGGAGTGGGATACAATGAGCAGTTCTTC

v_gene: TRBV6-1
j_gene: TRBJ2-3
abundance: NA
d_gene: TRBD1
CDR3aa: CASGTGGNTDTQYF
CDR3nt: TGTGCCAGCGGGACAGGGGGCAACACAGATACGCAGTATTTT

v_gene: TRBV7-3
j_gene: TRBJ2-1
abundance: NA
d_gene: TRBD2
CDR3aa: CASSSGLSYNEQFF
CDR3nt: TGTGCCAGCAGCTCGGGACTAAGCTACAATGAGCAGTTCTTC

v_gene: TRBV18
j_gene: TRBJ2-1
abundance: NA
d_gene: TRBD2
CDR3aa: CASSLSAGGPGEQFF
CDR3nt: TGTGCCAGCTCTCTCAGCGCGGGAGGGCCAGGTGAGCAGTTCTTC

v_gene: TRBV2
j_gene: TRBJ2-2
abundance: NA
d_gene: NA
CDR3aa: CASTMDSRNTGELFF
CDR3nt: TGTGCCAGCACCATGGACAGCCGGAACACCGGGGAGCTGTTTTTT

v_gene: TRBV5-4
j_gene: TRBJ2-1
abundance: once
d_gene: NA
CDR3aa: CASSLNGRGNEQFF
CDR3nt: TGTGCCAGCAGCTTGAACGGGCGAGGGAATGAGCAGTTCTTC

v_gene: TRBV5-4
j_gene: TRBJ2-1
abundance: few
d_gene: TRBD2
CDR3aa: CASSPREGSSYNEQFF
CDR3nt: TGTGCCAGCAGCCCTCGGGAGGGAAGCTCCTACAATGAGCAGTTCTTC

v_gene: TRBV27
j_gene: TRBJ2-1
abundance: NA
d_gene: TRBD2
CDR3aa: CASSLWTSSYNEQFF
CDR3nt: TGTGCCAGCAGTTTGTGGACTAGCTCCTACAATGAGCAGTTCTTC

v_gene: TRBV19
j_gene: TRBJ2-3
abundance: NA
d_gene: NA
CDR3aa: CASSLGLADTQYF
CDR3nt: TGTGCCAGTAGTCTCGGACTCGCAGATACGCAGTATTTT

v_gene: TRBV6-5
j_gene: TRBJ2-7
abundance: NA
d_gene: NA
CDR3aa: CASTPAGVYEQYF
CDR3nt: TGTGCCAGCACCCCGGCGGGCGTCTACGAGCAGTACTTC

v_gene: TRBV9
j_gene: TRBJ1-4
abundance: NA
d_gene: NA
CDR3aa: CASSVGDGRAREKLFF
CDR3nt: TGTGCCAGCAGCGTAGGGGATGGCAGGGCACGAGAAAAACTGTTTTTT

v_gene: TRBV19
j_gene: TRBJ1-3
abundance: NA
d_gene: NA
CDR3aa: CASSLTQVMSSGNTIYF
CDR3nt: TGTGCCAGTAGTCTAACACAGGTGATGAGCTCTGGAAACACCATATATTTT

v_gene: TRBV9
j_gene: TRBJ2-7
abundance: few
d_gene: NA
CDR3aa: CASSVDTPYEQYF
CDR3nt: TGTGCCAGCAGCGTGGACACACCCTACGAGCAGTACTTC

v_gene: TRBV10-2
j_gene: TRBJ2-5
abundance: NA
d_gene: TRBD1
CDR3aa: CAGTHRGETQYF
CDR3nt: TGCGCCGGCACGCACAGGGGAGAGACCCAGTACTTC

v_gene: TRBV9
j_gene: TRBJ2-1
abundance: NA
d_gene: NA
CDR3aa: CASSVGAARAYNEQFF
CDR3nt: TGTGCCAGCAGCGTAGGGGCAGCGAGGGCCTACAATGAGCAGTTCTTC

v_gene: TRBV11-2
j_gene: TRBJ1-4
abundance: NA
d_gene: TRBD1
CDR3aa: CASSSDRGKNEKLFF
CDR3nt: TGTGCCAGCAGCTCAGACAGGGGGAAAAATGAAAAACTGTTTTTT

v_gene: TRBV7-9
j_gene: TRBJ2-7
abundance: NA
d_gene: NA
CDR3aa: CASSWGDSSYEQYF
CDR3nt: TGTGCCAGCAGCTGGGGGGACAGCTCCTACGAGCAGTACTTC

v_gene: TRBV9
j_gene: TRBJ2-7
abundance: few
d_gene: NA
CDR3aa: CASSQNSYEQYF
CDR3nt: TGTGCCAGCAGCCAGAACTCCTACGAGCAGTACTTC

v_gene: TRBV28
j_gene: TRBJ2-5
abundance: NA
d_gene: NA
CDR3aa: CASSLDGVGPNRETQYF
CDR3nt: TGTGCCAGCAGTTTAGACGGGGTCGGACCCAACCGCGAGACCCAGTACTTC

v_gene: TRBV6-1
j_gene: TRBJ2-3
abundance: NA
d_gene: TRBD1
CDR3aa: CASSRGQGQDTQYF
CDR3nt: TGTGCCAGCAGTAGGGGACAGGGCCAAGATACGCAGTATTTT

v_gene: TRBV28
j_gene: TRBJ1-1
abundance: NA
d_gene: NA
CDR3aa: CASRQVNTEAFF
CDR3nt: TGTGCCAGCAGACAGGTAAACACTGAAGCTTTCTTT

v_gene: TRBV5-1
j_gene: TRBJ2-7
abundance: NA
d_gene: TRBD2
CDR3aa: CASNRPASGGEGRYEQYF
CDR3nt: TGCGCCAGCAACCGGCCGGCGTCAGGAGGGGAGGGCAGGTACGAGCAGTACTTC

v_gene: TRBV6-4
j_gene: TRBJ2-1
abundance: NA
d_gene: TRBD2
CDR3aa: CASSDSFAGEFNEQFF
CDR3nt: TGTGCCAGCAGTGACTCTTTTGCGGGAGAATTCAATGAGCAGTTCTTC

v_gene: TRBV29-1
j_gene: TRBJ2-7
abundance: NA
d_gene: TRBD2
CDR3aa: CSVRGSHEQYF
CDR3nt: TGCAGCGTCCGCGGGAGTCACGAGCAGTACTTC

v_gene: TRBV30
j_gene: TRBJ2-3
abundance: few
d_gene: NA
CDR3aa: CAWRPRDLYTDTQYF
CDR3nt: TGTGCCTGGAGACCGCGGGACCTTTACACAGATACGCAGTATTTT

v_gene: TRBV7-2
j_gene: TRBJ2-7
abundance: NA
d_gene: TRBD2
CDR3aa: CASSSQGLAGSHEQYF
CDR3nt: TGTGCCAGCAGCTCCCAGGGGCTAGCGGGGTCCCACGAGCAGTACTTC